The present T cell receptor (beta chain) was sequenced within a study of blood T cell repertoires in COVID-19. Overall study context: Sites across the United States, Italy and Spain contributed samples from acute and convalescent COVID-19.

In the original workflow: Estimation of nucleated cell counts relied on the amplification of reference gene primers. TCRdb's copy holds only in-frame clones and misses some; the assay was immunoSEQ multiplex PCR. That table furnishes V, J and clone size, whereas the DNA furnished D and trimming. The sample yields around 140,000 clones, roughly 87% seen once. This CDR3 is 15 amino acids long. Trimming pared 0 bases from V and 9 bases from J, leaving 15 bases between. Germline lookup yields CDR1 GTSNPN and CDR2 SVGIG (reference sequence). The clonotype originates from a woman aged 50 to 65 with acute or convalescent COVID-19. The chain uses TRBV30 and TRBJ1-6, with D possibly being TRBD1 (6 bases). Sequenced material: peripheral blood. CDR3 in amino acids: CAWSVRADRSSPLHF. The CDR3 bases are TGTGCCTGGAGTGTACGAGCCGACAGGAGTTCACCCCTCCACTTT.